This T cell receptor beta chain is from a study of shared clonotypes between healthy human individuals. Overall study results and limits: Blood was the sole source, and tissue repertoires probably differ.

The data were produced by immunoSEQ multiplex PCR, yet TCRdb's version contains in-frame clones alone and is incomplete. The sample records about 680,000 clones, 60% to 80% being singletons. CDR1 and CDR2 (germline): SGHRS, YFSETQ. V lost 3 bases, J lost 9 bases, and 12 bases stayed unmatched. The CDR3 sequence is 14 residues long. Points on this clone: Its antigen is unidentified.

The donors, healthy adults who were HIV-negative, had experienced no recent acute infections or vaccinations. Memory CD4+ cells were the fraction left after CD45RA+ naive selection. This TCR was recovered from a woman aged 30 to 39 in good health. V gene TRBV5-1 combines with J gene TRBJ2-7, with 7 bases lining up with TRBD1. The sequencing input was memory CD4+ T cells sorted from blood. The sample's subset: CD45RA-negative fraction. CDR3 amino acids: CASSSSRDSGAQYF. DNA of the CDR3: TGCGCCAGCAGCTCGTCCCGGGACAGTGGCGCGCAGTACTTC.